These T cell receptor beta chains were read from a single sample in a study of siplizumab effects on memory and regulatory T cells. Generated by immunoSEQ multiplex PCR, the TCRdb table keeps only in-frame clones and is missing some. This sample has approximately 6,900 clones, with about a third found just once. What these receptors recognize is not known. The sequencing input was CFSE-low (dividing) CD8+ T cells sorted from an allogeneic mixed lymphocyte reaction. The receptors stem from a human donor in good health; the cells came from an allogeneic mixed lymphocyte reaction. CDR3s include the opening cysteine and the closing phenylalanine or tryptophan. Fields, in order: clone size, V gene, D gene, J gene, CDR3 protein, CDR3 DNA. D genes are given only for firm matches. Where a row states a size, it is once, few, many or the class of an expanded clone; other rows omit it.

abundance: .; v_gene: TRBV27; d_gene: .; j_gene: TRBJ2-7; CDR3aa: CASSLPSYEQYF; CDR3nt: TGTGCCAGCAGTCTCCCCTCCTACGAGCAGTACTTC
abundance: .; v_gene: TRBV7-2; d_gene: TRBD2; j_gene: TRBJ2-7; CDR3aa: CASSLASGRSYEQYF; CDR3nt: TGTGCCAGCAGCTTAGCCAGCGGGAGATCCTACGAGCAGTACTTC
abundance: .; v_gene: TRBV10-2; d_gene: .; j_gene: TRBJ1-2; CDR3aa: CASSAGTNNYGYTF; CDR3nt: TGCGCCAGCAGTGCCGGGACAAATAACTATGGCTACACCTTC
abundance: .; v_gene: TRBV2; d_gene: TRBD2; j_gene: TRBJ2-3; CDR3aa: CASTRRAGGSTDTQYF; CDR3nt: TGTGCCAGTACCAGAAGAGCGGGAGGGAGCACAGATACGCAGTATTTT
abundance: medium-sized; v_gene: TRBV28; d_gene: .; j_gene: TRBJ2-7; CDR3aa: CASSFAGSPPYEQYF; CDR3nt: TGTGCCAGCAGTTTCGCTGGTAGCCCCCCCTACGAGCAGTACTTC
abundance: .; v_gene: TRBV27; d_gene: .; j_gene: TRBJ2-7; CDR3aa: CASSQRQDEQYF; CDR3nt: TGTGCCAGCAGCCAAAGACAGGACGAGCAGTACTTC
abundance: medium-sized; v_gene: TRBV19; d_gene: .; j_gene: TRBJ2-1; CDR3aa: CASSRGAGNEQFF; CDR3nt: TGTGCCAGTAGTCGGGGGGCCGGGAATGAGCAGTTCTTC
abundance: .; v_gene: TRBV27; d_gene: .; j_gene: TRBJ2-2; CDR3aa: CASSPALGELFF; CDR3nt: TGTGCCAGCAGTCCGGCCCTCGGGGAGCTGTTTTTT
abundance: .; v_gene: TRBV25-1; d_gene: .; j_gene: TRBJ2-1; CDR3aa: CASSDQTDYNEQFF; CDR3nt: TGTGCCAGCAGTGACCAAACAGATTACAATGAGCAGTTCTTC
abundance: medium-sized; v_gene: TRBV6-5; d_gene: TRBD1; j_gene: TRBJ1-1; CDR3aa: CASSQGAKAFF; CDR3nt: TGTGCCAGCAGCCAGGGGGCCAAGGCTTTCTTT
abundance: .; v_gene: TRBV7-6; d_gene: TRBD1; j_gene: TRBJ2-2; CDR3aa: CASSQPDRGGKLFF; CDR3nt: TGTGCCAGCAGCCAACCGGACAGGGGCGGCAAGCTGTTTTTT
abundance: .; v_gene: TRBV6-6; d_gene: .; j_gene: TRBJ2-3; CDR3aa: CASSYAYTDTQYF; CDR3nt: TGTGCCAGCAGTTACGCTTACACAGATACGCAGTATTTT
abundance: once; v_gene: TRBV5-4; d_gene: .; j_gene: TRBJ1-1; CDR3aa: CASSLGHIEAFF; CDR3nt: TGTGCCAGCAGCTTGGGGCATATTGAAGCTTTCTTT
abundance: .; v_gene: TRBV11-2; d_gene: .; j_gene: TRBJ2-7; CDR3aa: CATNLGGSEQYF; CDR3nt: TGTGCCACCAACTTGGGGGGTAGCGAGCAGTACTTC
abundance: medium-sized; v_gene: TRBV7-9; d_gene: .; j_gene: TRBJ2-1; CDR3aa: CASSLGGLFYNEQFF; CDR3nt: TGTGCCAGCAGCTTAGGAGGACTGTTTTACAATGAGCAGTTCTTC
abundance: few; v_gene: TRBV4-1; d_gene: .; j_gene: TRBJ2-7; CDR3aa: CASSQAAGLMREQYF; CDR3nt: TGCGCCAGCAGCCAAGCGGCAGGACTAATGCGGGAGCAGTACTTC
abundance: .; v_gene: TRBV27; d_gene: .; j_gene: TRBJ2-5; CDR3aa: CASSPLGSQETQYF; CDR3nt: TGTGCCAGCAGCCCTCTAGGGTCCCAAGAGACCCAGTACTTC
abundance: once; v_gene: TRBV6-1; d_gene: .; j_gene: TRBJ1-1; CDR3aa: CASSDRGATEAFF; CDR3nt: TGTGCCAGCAGTGACCGAGGCGCGACTGAAGCTTTCTTT
abundance: .; v_gene: TRBV7-6; d_gene: .; j_gene: TRBJ1-1; CDR3aa: CASSLTDGTEAFF; CDR3nt: TGTGCCAGCAGCTTAACAGATGGGACTGAAGCTTTCTTT
abundance: medium-sized; v_gene: TRBV27; d_gene: TRBD1; j_gene: TRBJ2-5; CDR3aa: CASSLYGDRVVQETQYF; CDR3nt: TGTGCCAGCAGTTTATATGGGGACAGGGTGGTCCAAGAGACCCAGTACTTC
abundance: medium-sized; v_gene: TRBV15; d_gene: .; j_gene: TRBJ2-1; CDR3aa: CATSIPGGSSYNEQFF; CDR3nt: TGTGCCACCAGCATCCCAGGAGGCAGCTCCTACAATGAGCAGTTCTTC
abundance: .; v_gene: TRBV5-8; d_gene: .; j_gene: TRBJ2-3; CDR3aa: CASSERQVGTDTQYF; CDR3nt: TGTGCCAGCAGCGAAAGACAGGTGGGCACAGATACGCAGTATTTT
abundance: few; v_gene: TRBV5-4; d_gene: .; j_gene: TRBJ2-7; CDR3aa: CASSYDSYEQYF; CDR3nt: TGTGCCAGCAGTTACGACAGTTACGAGCAGTACTTC
abundance: .; v_gene: TRBV9; d_gene: .; j_gene: TRBJ1-1; CDR3aa: CASSSLSGVSTEAFF; CDR3nt: TGTGCCAGCAGCTCTCTCTCAGGGGTTTCCACTGAAGCTTTCTTT
abundance: few; v_gene: TRBV6-5; d_gene: .; j_gene: TRBJ1-5; CDR3aa: CASSYGWNQPQHF; CDR3nt: TGTGCCAGCAGTTACGGGTGGAATCAGCCCCAGCATTTT
abundance: few; v_gene: TRBV28; d_gene: .; j_gene: TRBJ2-3; CDR3aa: CASSSTDGLADTQYF; CDR3nt: TGTGCCAGCAGCTCAACGGACGGGCTCGCAGATACGCAGTATTTT
abundance: .; v_gene: TRBV7-9; d_gene: .; j_gene: TRBJ2-2; CDR3aa: CASSLGSELFF; CDR3nt: TGTGCCAGCAGCTTAGGGTCGGAGCTGTTTTTT
abundance: medium-sized; v_gene: TRBV29-1; d_gene: TRBD1; j_gene: TRBJ1-1; CDR3aa: CSVDQTGQAFF; CDR3nt: TGCAGCGTCGACCAGACAGGGCAGGCTTTCTTT
abundance: .; v_gene: TRBV7-2; d_gene: TRBD1; j_gene: TRBJ1-5; CDR3aa: CASSEYRGTDQPQHF; CDR3nt: TGTGCCAGCAGCGAATACAGGGGGACCGATCAGCCCCAGCATTTT
abundance: medium-sized; v_gene: TRBV7-9; d_gene: TRBD1; j_gene: TRBJ2-1; CDR3aa: CASSSSTGNYNEQFF; CDR3nt: TGTGCCAGCAGCTCGTCGACAGGGAACTACAATGAGCAGTTCTTC
abundance: .; v_gene: TRBV9; d_gene: TRBD2; j_gene: TRBJ2-7; CDR3aa: CASSVGSGRGYEQYF; CDR3nt: TGTGCCAGCAGCGTAGGCAGCGGGAGGGGATACGAGCAGTACTTC
abundance: few; v_gene: TRBV7-2; d_gene: .; j_gene: TRBJ1-2; CDR3aa: CASSAKPNYGYTF; CDR3nt: TGTGCCAGCAGCGCAAAACCTAACTATGGCTACACCTTC
abundance: medium-sized; v_gene: TRBV15; d_gene: .; j_gene: TRBJ1-5; CDR3aa: CATSGRINQPQHF; CDR3nt: TGTGCCACCAGTGGACGGATCAATCAGCCCCAGCATTTT
abundance: few; v_gene: TRBV9; d_gene: .; j_gene: TRBJ1-5; CDR3aa: CASSVWGRNQPQHF; CDR3nt: TGTGCCAGCAGCGTCTGGGGGCGGAATCAGCCCCAGCATTTT
abundance: medium-sized; v_gene: TRBV27; d_gene: TRBD1; j_gene: TRBJ1-1; CDR3aa: CASRLTSDDRGNTEAFF; CDR3nt: TGTGCCAGCAGGCTCACCAGCGATGACAGGGGAAACACTGAAGCTTTCTTT
abundance: .; v_gene: TRBV6-5; d_gene: .; j_gene: TRBJ2-1; CDR3aa: CASSPGLYNEQFF; CDR3nt: TGTGCCAGCAGCCCTGGACTCTACAATGAGCAGTTCTTC
abundance: medium-sized; v_gene: TRBV27; d_gene: .; j_gene: TRBJ1-5; CDR3aa: CARSFGGGGGNQPQHF; CDR3nt: TGTGCCCGCAGTTTCGGGGGCGGGGGAGGGAATCAGCCCCAGCATTTT
abundance: .; v_gene: TRBV29-1; d_gene: .; j_gene: TRBJ2-1; CDR3aa: CSGDGSSYNEQFF; CDR3nt: TGCAGCGGGGACGGCAGCTCCTACAATGAGCAGTTCTTC